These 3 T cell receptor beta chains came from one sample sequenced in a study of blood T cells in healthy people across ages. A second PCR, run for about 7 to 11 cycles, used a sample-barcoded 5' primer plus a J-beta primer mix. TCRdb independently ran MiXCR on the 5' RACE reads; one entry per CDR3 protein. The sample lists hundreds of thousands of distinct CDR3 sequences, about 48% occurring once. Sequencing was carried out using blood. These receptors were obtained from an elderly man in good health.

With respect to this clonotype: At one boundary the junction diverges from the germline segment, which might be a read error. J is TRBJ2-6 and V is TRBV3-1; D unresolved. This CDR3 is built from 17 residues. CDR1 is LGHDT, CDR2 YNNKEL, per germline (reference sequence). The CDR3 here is CVSSLRRPNSGANVLTF. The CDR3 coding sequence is TGTGTCAGCAGCCTCCGTAGACCGAACTCTGGGGCCAACGTCCTGACTTTC.

The CDR3 loop is CASSPTPGSNQPQHF. The CDR3, as DNA: TGTGCCAGCAGCCCCACCCCGGGGAGCAATCAGCCCCAGCATTTT. This chain joins TRBV3-1 and TRBJ1-5; D is ambiguous. The CDR3 length is 15 residues. Trimming took off 4 bases at V and 1 base at J, with 11 bases between the two ends. CDR1 and CDR2 (germline): LGHDT, YNNKEL (reference sequence).

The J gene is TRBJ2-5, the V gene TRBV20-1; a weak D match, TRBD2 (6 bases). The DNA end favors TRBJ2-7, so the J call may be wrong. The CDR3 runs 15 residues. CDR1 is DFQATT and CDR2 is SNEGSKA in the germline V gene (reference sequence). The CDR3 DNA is TGCAGTGCTCGCCGTCTTCCGGGACTTACTAACGAGCAGTACTTC. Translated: CSARRLPGLTNEQYF.